The clone carrying this T cell receptor beta chain was seen only a few times. Its antigen is unknown. The data originate from a study of T cells in Graves' hyperthyroidism and ophthalmopathy. Overall study: Prior to any treatment, at the point of initial diagnosis, peripheral blood was collected.

Thyroid ultrasound and orbital computed tomography, with clinical symptoms and serum thyroxine and TRAb, informed diagnoses. Researchers amplified the TCR beta CDR3 regions from RNA transcripts. Using the HTBI primer set, a first-round RT-PCR was run on the TCR CDR3. TCRdb recomputed calls from the multiplex PCR reads with MiXCR, one row per CDR3 protein. This sample yields 400,000 or so distinct CDR3 sequences, of which about 14% are seen a single time; roughly a fifth belongs to the top ten. General study points: A model using 13 V-J features told ophthalmopathy apart from stable hyperthyroidism. Clonotypes that were expanded in thyroid above 0.001 mostly appeared in blood too.

The source of this sequence is a woman aged 25 to 45 with Graves' ophthalmopathy. Material for sequencing was blood.

CDR3 sequence reads: CASSSGGKADTQYF. As DNA, the CDR3 is TGTGCCAGCAGCTCTGGCGGGAAGGCAGATACGCAGTATTTT. V is TRBV5-6 and J is TRBJ2-3; a weak D match, TRBD2 (6 bases). The germline V and J ends were trimmed by 3 bases and 4 bases, with 12 bases remaining between them. The germline gives CDR1 SGHDT, CDR2 YYEEEE. The CDR3 length is 14 residues.